This TCR beta chain was sequenced during a study of shared clonotypes between healthy human individuals. Study-wide results and limits: Rarefaction showed sorted-subset sequencing was incomplete despite large depth.

Trimming cost V 0 bases and J 10 bases, with 7 bases left between them. This CDR3 has 12 residues. The germline CDR1 and CDR2 sequences are MRHNA and SNTAGT. Sequencing was performed with immunoSEQ multiplex PCR; in TCRdb, only in-frame clones are kept and a portion is missing. The data show roughly 2.1 million clones, with 85% to 95% seen just once and more than 1.5% held by the top ten. Turning to this clone: The antigen is undetermined.

Naive-designated CD8 cells lacked CD45RO, were positively enriched for CCR7, and omitted terminally differentiated effector memory CD45RA+ cells. V and J are TRBV6-4 and TRBJ2-1; D not certain. This receptor was taken from a man aged 18 to 29 in good health. Some clones in this sample may be carry-over from other donors' samples. The sample taken for sequencing was naive CD8+ T cells from PBMCs. The CDR3, as DNA: TGTGCCAGCAGTGACTCTCGGCGGGAGCAGTTCTTC. Translating it yields CASSDSRREQFF.